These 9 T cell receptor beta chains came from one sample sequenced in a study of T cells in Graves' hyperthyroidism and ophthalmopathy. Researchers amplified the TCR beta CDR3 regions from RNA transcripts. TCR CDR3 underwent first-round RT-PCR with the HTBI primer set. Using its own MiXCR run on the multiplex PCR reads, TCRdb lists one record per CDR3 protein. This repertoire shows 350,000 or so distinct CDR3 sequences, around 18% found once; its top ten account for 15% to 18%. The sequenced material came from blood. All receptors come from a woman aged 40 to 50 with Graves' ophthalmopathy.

This chain's CDR3 is CASIPGGTRGYQPQHF. The CDR3 DNA sequence: TGTGCCAGCATACCAGGGGGGACACGAGGCTATCAGCCCCAGCATTTT. This rearrangement joins TRBV28 to TRBJ1-5; 7 nucleotides line up with TRBD1. Germline CDR1 reads MDHEN; CDR2 reads SYDVKM. The J segment lost 5 bases and the V segment lost 7 bases, leaving 14 bases of the junction unmatched. The CDR3 is 16 amino acids.

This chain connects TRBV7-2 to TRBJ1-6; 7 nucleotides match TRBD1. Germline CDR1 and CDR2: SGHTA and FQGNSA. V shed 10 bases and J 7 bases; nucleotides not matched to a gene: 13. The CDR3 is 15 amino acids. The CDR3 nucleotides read TGTGCCATCGATTTCACAGGGGCGGAGAATTCACCCCTCCACTTT. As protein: CAIDFTGAENSPLHF.

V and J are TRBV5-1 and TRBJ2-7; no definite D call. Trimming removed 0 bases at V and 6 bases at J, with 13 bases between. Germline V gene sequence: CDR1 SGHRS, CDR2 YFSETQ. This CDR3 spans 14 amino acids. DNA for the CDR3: TGCGCCAGCAGCTTGGAAGGGAATGAATTCGAGCAGTACTTC. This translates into CASSLEGNEFEQYF.

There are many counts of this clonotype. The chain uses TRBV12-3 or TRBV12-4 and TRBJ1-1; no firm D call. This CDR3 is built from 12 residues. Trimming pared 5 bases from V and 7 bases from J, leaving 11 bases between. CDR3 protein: CASSIEDLEAFF. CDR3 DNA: TGTGCCAGCAGTATAGAAGATCTTGAAGCTTTCTTT.

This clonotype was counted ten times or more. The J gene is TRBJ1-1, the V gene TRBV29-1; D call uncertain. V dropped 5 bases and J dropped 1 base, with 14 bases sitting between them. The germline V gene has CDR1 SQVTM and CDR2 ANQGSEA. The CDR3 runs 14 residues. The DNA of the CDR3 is TGCAGCGTTCCGAGGACGGAACAGAACACTGAAGCTTTCTTT. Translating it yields CSVPRTEQNTEAFF.

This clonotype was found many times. DNA for the CDR3: TGCGCCAGCAGCCAAGCCGGGGTTGCCCCCGGGGAGCTGTTTTTT. Translating it yields CASSQAGVAPGELFF. J is TRBJ2-2 and V is TRBV4-1; D perhaps matches TRBD2 (5 bases). The CDR3 contains 15 residues. Per the germline V gene, CDR1 is MGHRA and CDR2 is YSYEKL. V was shortened by 1 base and J by 6 bases, with 12 bases between the two germline ends.

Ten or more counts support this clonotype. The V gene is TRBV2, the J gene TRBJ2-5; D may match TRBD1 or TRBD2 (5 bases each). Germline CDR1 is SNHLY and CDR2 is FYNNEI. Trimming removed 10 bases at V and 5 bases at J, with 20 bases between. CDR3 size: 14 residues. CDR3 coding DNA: TGTGCCACAAGCTCCGGGACGGGCGACGAGACCCAGTACTTC. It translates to CATSSGTGDETQYF.

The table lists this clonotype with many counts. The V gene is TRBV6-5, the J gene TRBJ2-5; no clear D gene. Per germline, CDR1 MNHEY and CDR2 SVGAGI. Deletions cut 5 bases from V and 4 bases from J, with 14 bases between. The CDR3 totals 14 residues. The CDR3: CASSPSRAPETQYF. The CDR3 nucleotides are TGTGCCAGCAGTCCAAGTCGGGCCCCAGAGACCCAGTACTTC.

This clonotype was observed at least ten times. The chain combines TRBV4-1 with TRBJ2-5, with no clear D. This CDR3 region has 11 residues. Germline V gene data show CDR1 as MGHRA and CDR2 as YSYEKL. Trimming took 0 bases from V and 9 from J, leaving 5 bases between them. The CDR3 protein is CASSQDRSQYF. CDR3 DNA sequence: TGCGCCAGCAGCCAAGATAGGTCCCAGTACTTC.